These 7 T cell receptor beta chains came from one sample sequenced in a study of blood T cell repertoires in COVID-19. The table came from immunoSEQ multiplex PCR; TCRdb's copy has only in-frame clones and leaves some out. The table lists 200,000 or so clones, 86% of them singletons. The sequenced sample was peripheral blood. Source of these receptors: a woman aged 45-65 years with acute or convalescent COVID-19.

V usage is TRBV24-1 and J usage is TRBJ1-1, with 11 bases matching TRBD1. CDR1 KGHDR and CDR2 SFDVKD come from the germline V gene. The V gene end was trimmed by 9 bases and the J gene end by 4 bases; junction bases not matched to a gene: 3. This CDR3 has 13 amino acids. This CDR3 reads CATGTGGSTEAFF. CDR3 DNA: TGTGCCACCGGGACAGGGGGTAGCACTGAAGCTTTCTTT.

This clone occurred once. The gene calls are TRBV7-8 and TRBJ2-3; the D gene is possibly TRBD2 (6 bases). The CDR3 spans 16 residues. In germline, CDR1 is SGHVS, CDR2 FQNEAQ. Trimming took 4 bases from V and 2 from J, leaving 16 bases between them. The CDR3 region has the DNA TGTGCCAGCAGCTCGTATATCGGGGGACCCACAGATACGCAGTATTTT. Amino acids: CASSSYIGGPTDTQYF.

As regards this clone: One junction end does not reproduce the germline sequence, and a read error may be involved. This chain joins TRBV7-2 and TRBJ2-5; a weak D match, TRBD2 (6 bases). CDR1 is SGHTA and CDR2 is FQGNSA in the germline V gene. The CDR3 runs to 12 residues. Written as DNA, the CDR3 is TGTGCCAGCAGCTTAGACTCCGGGACTGCGCACTTC. The encoded protein is CASSLDSGTAHF.

The V call is TRBV5-1, the J call TRBJ2-7; a possible D gene is TRBD1 (6 bases). Per the germline V gene, CDR1 is SGHRS and CDR2 is YFSETQ. V was pared by 6 bases and J by 0 bases, with 16 bases between. The CDR3 spans 15 residues. The DNA of the CDR3 is TGCGCCAGCACCAATGGGGGCGCCAGCTCCTACGAGCAGTACTTC. It is translated as CASTNGGASSYEQYF.

Here the CDR3 DNA reads TGCGCCAGCAGCTTGACTAGCGGGGACTACGAGCAGTACTTC. It encodes CASSLTSGDYEQYF. V is TRBV5-1 and J is TRBJ2-7, with 10 bases that match TRBD2. V dropped 1 base and J dropped 3; count of bases not matched to a gene: 1. Germline loops: CDR1 SGHRS, CDR2 YFSETQ. The CDR3 is made up of 14 amino acids.

This chain uses TRBV29-1 with TRBJ1-2, with 7 bases fitting TRBD1. Germline CDR1 is SQVTM and CDR2 is ANQGSEA. This CDR3 is built from 16 residues. The V gene end was trimmed by 4 bases and the J gene end by 4 bases; junction bases not matched to a gene: 15. The CDR3: CSVGPRSTGWGYGYTF. CDR3 nucleotides: TGCAGCGTTGGGCCTCGCTCGACAGGGTGGGGCTATGGCTACACCTTC.

Here the CDR3 reads CASSLASGRNEQYF. CDR3 coding DNA: TGTGCCAGCAGCTTAGCTAGCGGGAGGAACGAGCAGTACTTC. The V gene is TRBV7-8, the J gene TRBJ2-7; TRBD2 matches at 10 bases. The CDR3 sequence is 14 residues long. CDR1 is SGHVS, CDR2 FQNEAQ, per germline. After removal of 0 bases from V and 5 bases from J, the junction contained 1 base not matched to a gene.